The clone carrying this T cell receptor beta chain was counted once. No antigen is known for it. This sample was taken from a study of graft-versus-host responses after intestinal transplantation. Findings and caveats of the study: The study found high graft-versus-host to host-versus-graft clonal ratios in allografts of patients with graft-donor T cell macrochimerism.

Clones were read by immunoSEQ multiplex PCR, and TCRdb kept only the in-frame ones, dropping some. This sample has about 100,000 clones, with roughly 84% found just once. This TCR came from a human donor who was the organ donor for an intestinal transplant. Sequenced here: unstimulated CD4+ T cells sorted from spleen or lymph node cells, sampled before transplant.

The CDR3 loop is CASSLGLTGEAFF. Here the CDR3 DNA reads TGTGCCAGCAGCTTAGGTTTGACAGGCGAAGCTTTCTTT. This chain joins TRBV11-3 and TRBJ1-1; D may be TRBD1 (6 bases). This CDR3 has 13 amino acids. V was pared by 1 base and J by 8 bases, with 11 bases between. Germline V CDR1 and CDR2: SGHNT, YENEEA.